A single T cell receptor beta chain is shown here with its context. The data belong to a study of blood T cell repertoires in COVID-19. At the level of the study: Collection of acute and convalescent COVID-19 samples took place in the United States, Italy and Spain. The cDNA or gDNA used as material had been derived from T cells, B-cell-depleted T cells, or PBMCs.

TCRdb keeps only in-frame clones here, not all; method: immunoSEQ multiplex PCR. The repertoire holds about 120,000 clones, with roughly 90% as singletons. The CDR3 is made up of 14 amino acids. Trimming pared 3 bases from V and 6 bases from J, leaving 11 bases between. CDR1 and CDR2 (germline): LNHDA, SQIVND (reference sequence). The genes are TRBV19 and TRBJ2-2, with D maybe TRBD2 (6 bases). The specimen was peripheral blood. This receptor was identified in a human donor with acute or convalescent COVID-19. The donor label of this sample is uncertain. The CDR3 loop is CASSIGGSAGELFF. CDR3 nucleotides: TGTGCCAGTAGTATCGGGGGTTCCGCCGGGGAGCTGTTTTTT.